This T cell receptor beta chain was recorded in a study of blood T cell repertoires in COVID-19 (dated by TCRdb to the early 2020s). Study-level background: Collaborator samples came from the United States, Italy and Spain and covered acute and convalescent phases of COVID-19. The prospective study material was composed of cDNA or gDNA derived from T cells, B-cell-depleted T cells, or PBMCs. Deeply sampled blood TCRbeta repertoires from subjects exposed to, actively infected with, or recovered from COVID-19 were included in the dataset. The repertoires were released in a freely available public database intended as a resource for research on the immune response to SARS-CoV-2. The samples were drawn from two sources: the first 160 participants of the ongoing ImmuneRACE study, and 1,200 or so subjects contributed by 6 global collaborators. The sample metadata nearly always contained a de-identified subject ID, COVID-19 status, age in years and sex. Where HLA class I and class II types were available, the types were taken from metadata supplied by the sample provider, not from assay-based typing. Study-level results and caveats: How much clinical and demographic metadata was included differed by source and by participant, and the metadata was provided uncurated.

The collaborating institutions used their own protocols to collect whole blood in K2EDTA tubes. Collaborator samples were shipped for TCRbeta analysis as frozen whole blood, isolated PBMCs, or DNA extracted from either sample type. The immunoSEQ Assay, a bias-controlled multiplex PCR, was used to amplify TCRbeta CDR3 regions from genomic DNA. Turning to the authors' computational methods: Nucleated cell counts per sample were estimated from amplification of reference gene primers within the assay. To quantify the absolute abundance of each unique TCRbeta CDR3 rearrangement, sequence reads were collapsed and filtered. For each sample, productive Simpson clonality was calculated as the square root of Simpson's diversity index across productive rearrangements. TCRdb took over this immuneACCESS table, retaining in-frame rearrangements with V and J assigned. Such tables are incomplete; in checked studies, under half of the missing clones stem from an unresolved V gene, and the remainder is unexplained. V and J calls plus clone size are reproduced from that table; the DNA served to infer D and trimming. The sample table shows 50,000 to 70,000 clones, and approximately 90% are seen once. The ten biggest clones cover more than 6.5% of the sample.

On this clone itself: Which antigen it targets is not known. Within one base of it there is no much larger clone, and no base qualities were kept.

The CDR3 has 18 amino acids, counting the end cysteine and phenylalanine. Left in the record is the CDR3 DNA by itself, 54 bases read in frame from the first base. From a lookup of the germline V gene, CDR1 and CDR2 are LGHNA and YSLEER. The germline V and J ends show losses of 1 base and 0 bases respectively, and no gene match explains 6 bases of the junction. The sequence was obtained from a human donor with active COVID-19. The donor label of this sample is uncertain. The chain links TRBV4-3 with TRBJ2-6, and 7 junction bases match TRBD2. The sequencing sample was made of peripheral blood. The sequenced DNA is TGCGCCAGCAGCCAAGGGAGAAGCGGGGCCTCTGGGGCCAACGTCCTGACTTTC. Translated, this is CASSQGRSGASGANVLTF.